This T cell receptor (beta chain) was identified during a study of T cell changes during pregnancy in multiple sclerosis. Method: immunoSEQ multiplex PCR; TCRdb's copy keeps in-frame clones and lacks some. The sample carries about 59,000 clones, about nine tenths recorded once. With 8 bases removed from V and 8 bases from J, the gap between germline ends came to 19 bases. This CDR3 spans 14 amino acids. Germline V gene sequence: CDR1 MNHEY, CDR2 SMNVEV (reference sequence). The sequencing used peripheral blood, collected in the third trimester of pregnancy. This TCR was sampled from a female donor in good health, enrolled as a control in a pregnancy study. The V gene is TRBV27, the J gene TRBJ2-1, with D perhaps TRBD2 (5 bases). As DNA, the CDR3 is TGTGCCAGCGGGCGGCACGGAGGTGACCATGAGCAGTTCTTC. This encodes CASGRHGGDHEQFF.